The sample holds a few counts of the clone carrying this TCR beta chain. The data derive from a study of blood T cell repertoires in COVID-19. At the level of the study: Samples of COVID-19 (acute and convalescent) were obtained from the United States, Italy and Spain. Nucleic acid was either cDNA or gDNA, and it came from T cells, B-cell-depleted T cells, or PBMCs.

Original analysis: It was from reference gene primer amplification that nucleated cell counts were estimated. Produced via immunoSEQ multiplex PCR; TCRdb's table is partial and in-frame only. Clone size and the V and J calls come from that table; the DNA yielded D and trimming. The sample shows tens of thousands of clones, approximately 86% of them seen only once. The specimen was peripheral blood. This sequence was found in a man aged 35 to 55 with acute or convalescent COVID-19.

CDR3 amino acids: CASSHGGASALYGYTF. The DNA for the CDR3 is TGTGCCAGCAGCCATGGAGGGGCGAGCGCCCTCTATGGCTACACCTTC. V and J are TRBV4-2 and TRBJ1-2; a possible D gene is TRBD1 (5 bases). This CDR3 region has 16 residues. The V end was cut by 3 bases, the J end by 4 bases, with 18 bases between. Germline V gene data show CDR1 as LGHNA and CDR2 as YNFKEQ.